The T cell receptor (beta chain) described here comes from a study of T cell changes during pregnancy in multiple sclerosis. Using immunoSEQ multiplex PCR, the repertoire was profiled, and TCRdb retains in-frame clones only, with some absent. The sample consists of about 36,000 clones, around 90% of them appearing once. Germline CDR1 SGHNT, CDR2 YYREEE (reference sequence). The CDR3 extends over 16 amino acids. V was clipped by 0 bases and J by 5 bases, with 17 bases between them. The V call is TRBV5-4, the J call TRBJ2-5; tentatively, D is TRBD2 (7 bases). This TCR was recovered from a female donor with multiple sclerosis, enrolled in a pregnancy study. The source material was CD4+ T cells from peripheral blood mononuclear cells, sampled after pregnancy. CDR3 amino acids: CASSLVVGGAYETQYF. The CDR3 nucleotides are TGTGCCAGCAGCTTGGTGGTGGGGGGGGCATATGAGACCCAGTACTTC.